The 30 T cell receptor beta chains reported below all come from one sample, sequenced in a study of shared clonotypes between healthy human individuals. Clones were sequenced by immunoSEQ multiplex PCR, and TCRdb holds only the in-frame ones, with some missing. The table records 2 million to 3 million clones, over 85% of them present only once. Source material: naive CD4+ T cells from PBMCs. Subset here: CD45RA+ positively selected. The source of these receptors is a man younger than 35 in good health. Some clones in this sample may be carry-over from other donors' samples.

The chain joins TRBV6-5 to TRBJ2-7, with a weak D call TRBD1 (5 bases). Germline CDR1 is MNHEY and CDR2 is SVGAGI. Trimming cost V 10 bases and J 0 bases, with 16 bases left between them. This CDR3 is 14 amino acids long. The CDR3 DNA reads as TGTGCCACCAGGCAGGGCTCGAACTCCTACGAGCAGTACTTC. Protein: CATRQGSNSYEQYF.

The chain uses TRBV18 and TRBJ1-5; D may be TRBD1 (5 bases). The V end was cut by 8 bases, the J end by 7 bases, with 15 bases between. This CDR3 is built from 13 residues. CDR1 KGHSH and CDR2 LQKENI come from the germline V gene. The DNA of the CDR3 is TGTGCCAGCACTCTGACAGCGCCGCAGCCCCAGCATTTT. Translating gives CASTLTAPQPQHF.

V usage is TRBV5-4 and J usage is TRBJ2-1, with D maybe TRBD1 (6 bases). Germline values: CDR1 SGHNT, CDR2 YYREEE (reference sequence). The CDR3 length is 16 residues. Trimming took off 2 bases at V and 6 bases at J, with 18 bases between the two ends. This CDR3 is CASSFSGTTIPNEQFF. Here the CDR3 DNA reads TGTGCCAGCAGCTTCTCCGGGACAACAATTCCCAATGAGCAGTTCTTC.

This clone appeared a single time. This chain uses TRBV7-9 with TRBJ2-2; tentative D call: TRBD1 (6 bases). The V end was cut by 3 bases, the J end by 0 bases, with 20 bases between. The germline CDR1 and CDR2 sequences are SEHNR and FQNEAQ (reference sequence). This CDR3 spans 19 amino acids. The CDR3 DNA reads as TGTGCCAGCAGCTTTATTACAGGGCGAGAGTTTACGAACACCGGGGAGCTGTTTTTT. It translates to CASSFITGREFTNTGELFF.

The chain recombines TRBV7-2 with TRBJ2-7, with D maybe TRBD2 (6 bases). The CDR3 sequence is 15 residues long. Per germline, CDR1 SGHTA and CDR2 FQGNSA. Trimming stripped 5 bases from V and 1 base from J, with 15 bases between. CDR3: CASSPALARSYEQYF. The CDR3 nucleotides are TGTGCCAGCAGCCCCGCTCTAGCGCGTTCCTACGAGCAGTACTTC.

In DNA form, the CDR3 reads TGCGCCAGCAGCTTGGTTCAGGGGGCTAACTATGGCTACACCTTC. Amino acid sequence: CASSLVQGANYGYTF. The chain carries TRBV5-1 and TRBJ1-2; the match to TRBD1 covers 7 bases. V was pared by 0 bases and J by 0 bases, with 2 bases of the junction left unmatched. Germline V lookup: CDR1 SGHRS, CDR2 YFSETQ. This CDR3 region has 15 residues.

The chain carries TRBV6-1 and TRBJ1-5; TRBD1 might be the D (5 bases). The V and J ends lost 3 bases and 3 bases respectively, with 12 bases between them. The CDR3 has 15 amino acids. CDR1 MNHNS and CDR2 SASEGT come from the germline V gene. The CDR3 DNA reads as TGTGCCAGCAGTGAGGGGGTCCAGCCCAATCAGCCCCAGCATTTT. Translated: CASSEGVQPNQPQHF.

V usage is TRBV28 and J usage is TRBJ1-4; D remains unclear. Trimming took 5 bases from V and 0 from J, leaving 4 bases between them. This CDR3 is built from 13 residues. CDR1 and CDR2 from the germline V gene are MDHEN and SYDVKM. The CDR3 loop reads CASSVSTNEKLFF. The CDR3 DNA is TGTGCCAGCAGTGTTTCAACTAATGAAAAACTGTTTTTT.

The chain has TRBV6-1 and TRBJ2-2, with D unclear. The CDR3 has 18 residues. Looked up from germline, CDR1 is MNHNS and CDR2 is SASEGT. V lost 2 bases, J lost 4 bases, and 20 bases lay in between. CDR3 bases: TGTGCCAGCAGTGAACAAGCTCGAGGCTTTATGGTCACCGGGGAGCTGTTTTTT. Encoded protein: CASSEQARGFMVTGELFF.

About this clone: Other nucleotide sequences from this sample produce the same CDR3. This chain joins TRBV18 and TRBJ1-5; D gene unclear. Trimming took 3 bases from V and 2 from J, leaving 8 bases between them. Germline CDR1 KGHSH, CDR2 LQKENI. This CDR3 is 14 amino acids long. CDR3 nucleotides: TGTGCCAGCTCACCGGGCCTCGGCAATCAGCCCCAGCATTTT. Its protein product is CASSPGLGNQPQHF.

This chain connects TRBV28 to TRBJ1-1; a weak D match, TRBD1 (5 bases). Trimming removed 7 bases from V and 1 base from J, with 16 bases in between. Germline CDR1 and CDR2: MDHEN and SYDVKM. The length of the CDR3 is 15 residues. The DNA of the CDR3 is TGTGCCAGCATCGTACGAGGGACGGGGAACACTGAAGCTTTCTTT. Protein: CASIVRGTGNTEAFF.

Worth noting for this clone: The identical CDR3 is also encoded by other nucleotide sequences in the sample. The chain couples TRBV5-1 to TRBJ1-1; no definite D call. Germline loops: CDR1 SGHRS, CDR2 YFSETQ. Trimming shortened V by 0 bases and J by 2 bases, and 11 bases separated the two germline ends. The CDR3 runs 15 residues. The CDR3, as DNA: TGCGCCAGCAGCTTGGGATCTGGGGTAAACACTGAAGCTTTCTTT. It is translated as CASSLGSGVNTEAFF.

The chain joins TRBV5-4 to TRBJ2-3, with 9 bases identical to TRBD2. Per germline, CDR1 SGHNT and CDR2 YYREEE (reference sequence). The CDR3 extends over 16 amino acids. V lost 5 bases, J lost 2 bases, and 9 bases stayed unmatched. This CDR3 is CASRQRLAEVTDTQYF. DNA of the CDR3: TGTGCCAGCAGACAGCGACTAGCGGAGGTCACAGATACGCAGTATTTT.

This clone came up once. The V gene is TRBV20-1, the J gene TRBJ2-7; perhaps TRBD1 as D (5 bases). V lost 4 bases to trimming and J lost 2 bases, with 6 bases between them. The length of the CDR3 is 11 residues. Germline V gene data show CDR1 as DFQATT and CDR2 as SNEGSKA (reference sequence). The CDR3 DNA sequence: TGCAGTGCTACGACAGCCTACGAGCAGTACTTC. The encoded protein is CSATTAYEQYF.

The rearrangement joins TRBV5-1 to TRBJ2-6, with D perhaps matching TRBD1 or TRBD2 (5 bases each). The CDR3 is 16 residues long. Germline-derived CDR1 and CDR2 are SGHRS and YFSETQ. With 7 bases removed from V and 0 bases from J, the gap between germline ends came to 14 bases. The CDR3 loop is CASRDGVSSGANVLTF. The CDR3 DNA sequence: TGCGCCAGCCGGGACGGCGTCAGCTCTGGGGCCAACGTCCTGACTTTC.

This chain connects TRBV2 to TRBJ2-6; D is unclear. The CDR3 extends over 14 amino acids. CDR1 and CDR2 (germline): SNHLY, FYNNEI. The ends were cut back, 5 bases at V and 3 bases at J, with 8 bases in the middle. The CDR3 here is CASSPFNGANVLTF. In DNA, the CDR3 is TGTGCCAGCAGTCCTTTCAATGGGGCCAACGTCCTGACTTTC.

The J gene is TRBJ1-2, the V gene TRBV12-5, with 8 bases lining up with TRBD1. CDR3 length equals 15 residues. Unmatched junction bases numbered 7, after V lost 7 bases and J lost 0 bases. Looked up from germline, CDR1 is LGHNT and CDR2 is FRNRAP. The CDR3 DNA follows: TGTGCTAGTGCCAAAGCGGACAGGGCTAACTATGGCTACACCTTC. Residues: CASAKADRANYGYTF.

The V call is TRBV19, the J call TRBJ2-1, with D uncertain. CDR1 is LNHDA and CDR2 is SQIVND in the germline V gene (reference sequence). Trimming stripped 5 bases from V and 2 bases from J, with 7 bases between. This CDR3 region has 13 residues. The CDR3 loop is CASSLTPYNEQFF. DNA for the CDR3: TGTGCCAGTAGTCTCACACCCTACAATGAGCAGTTCTTC. Drawing the rest from reference TRBV19 and TRBJ2-1, the complete variable domain is DGGITQSPKYLFRKEGQNVTLSCEQNLNHDAMYWYRQDPGQGLRLIYYSQIVNDFQKGDIAEGYSVSREKKESFPLTVTSAQKNPTAFYLCASSLTPYNEQFFGPGTRLTVL.

The chain combines TRBV4-2 with TRBJ2-7; 8 bases are a match to TRBD2. The CDR3 has 18 amino acids. CDR1 and CDR2 from the germline V gene are LGHNA and YNFKEQ. V lost 0 bases, J lost 0 bases, and 10 bases stayed unmatched. Written as DNA, the CDR3 is TGTGCCAGCAGCCAAGACTCTCTGCCGGGAGGGAACTCCTACGAGCAGTACTTC. As protein: CASSQDSLPGGNSYEQYF.

The chain has TRBV5-8 and TRBJ2-1; D gene ambiguous. Germline V gives CDR1 SGHTS, CDR2 YDEGEE. The ends were cut back, 7 bases at V and 0 bases at J, with 8 bases in the middle. The CDR3 runs to 13 residues. The CDR3 is CASQTVSYNEQFF. The DNA of the CDR3 is TGTGCCAGCCAGACTGTCTCCTACAATGAGCAGTTCTTC. Supplemented by reference TRBV5-8 and TRBJ2-1, the full variable domain reads EAGVTQSPTHLIKTRGQQATLRCSPISGHTSVYWYQQALGLGLQFLLWYDEGEERNRGNFPPRFSGRQFPNYSSELNVNALELEDSALYLCASQTVSYNEQFFGPGTRLTVL.

The rearrangement links TRBV27 to TRBJ2-2; D possibly corresponds to TRBD2 (6 bases). CDR1 MNHEY and CDR2 SMNVEV come from the germline V gene (reference sequence). Deletions cut 7 bases from V and 6 bases from J, with 15 bases between. CDR3 length equals 14 residues. The CDR3: CASTMGEDPGELFF. The DNA for the CDR3 is TGTGCCAGCACCATGGGGGAGGACCCCGGGGAGCTGTTTTTT.

J is TRBJ2-1 and V is TRBV9; D remains ambiguous. V was trimmed by 0 bases and J by 3 bases, leaving 4 bases between them. The CDR3 has 13 amino acids. CDR1 and CDR2 from the germline V gene are SGDLS and YYNGEE. The CDR3 loop reads CASSVEVYNEQFF. The CDR3 DNA reads TGTGCCAGCAGCGTAGAAGTCTACAATGAGCAGTTCTTC.

The V and J genes are TRBV5-4 and TRBJ2-5, with a tentative D call TRBD1 (6 bases). Per the germline V gene, CDR1 is SGHNT and CDR2 is YYREEE (reference sequence). This CDR3 is 13 amino acids long. Deletions cut 4 bases from V and 4 bases from J, with 11 bases between. CDR3 loop: CASSGTGPETQYF. The CDR3 region has the DNA TGTGCCAGCAGCGGCACAGGGCCAGAGACCCAGTACTTC.

V and J are TRBV6-5 and TRBJ1-2; tentatively, D is TRBD1 (5 bases). The CDR3 has 15 amino acids. V lost 1 base, J lost 5 bases, and 14 bases lay in between. CDR1 is MNHEY, CDR2 SVGAGI, per germline. The DNA for the CDR3 is TGTGCCAGCAGTTACTACCCCGGGGGGACGTATGGCTACACCTTC. It specifies CASSYYPGGTYGYTF.

V usage is TRBV28 and J usage is TRBJ2-1; no definite D call. The CDR3 totals 13 residues. Germline assignment: CDR1 MDHEN and CDR2 SYDVKM. Trimming took off 1 base at V and 12 bases at J, with 13 bases between the two ends. CDR3 amino acids: CASSLYPRLLQFF. CDR3 bases: TGTGCCAGCAGTTTATATCCCCGCCTTCTGCAGTTCTTC.

The V and J genes are TRBV7-2 and TRBJ1-5; a weak D match, TRBD1 (5 bases). The ends were cut back, 5 bases at V and 1 base at J, with 12 bases in the middle. CDR3 size: 15 residues. CDR1 and CDR2 (germline): SGHTA, FQGNSA. This CDR3 reads CASSPAWGSNQPQHF. CDR3 nucleotide sequence: TGTGCCAGCAGCCCCGCGTGGGGGAGCAATCAGCCCCAGCATTTT.

The chain has TRBV4-3 and TRBJ1-4, with 8 bases aligning to TRBD1. The V gene end was trimmed by 3 bases and the J gene end by 7 bases; junction bases not matched to a gene: 4. This CDR3 has 14 amino acids. CDR1 LGHNA and CDR2 YSLEER come from the germline V gene. As DNA, the CDR3 is TGCGCCAGCAGCCAGAGTCAGGGGGCTGAAAAACTGTTTTTT. Its protein is CASSQSQGAEKLFF.

About this clone itself: Other DNA sequences in this specimen translate into the identical CDR3. This chain links TRBV11-2 with TRBJ2-5; D gene uncertain. Trimming cost V 1 base and J 5 bases, with 5 bases left between them. The CDR3 is 12 residues long. Germline V lookup: CDR1 SGHAT, CDR2 FQNNGV. The CDR3: CASSLGLETQYF. In DNA, the CDR3 is TGTGCCAGCAGCTTAGGGTTGGAGACCCAGTACTTC.

V is TRBV5-4 and J is TRBJ2-3; D ambiguous. Deletions cut 0 bases from V and 0 bases from J, with 11 bases between. The germline V gene encodes CDR1 SGHNT and CDR2 YYREEE (reference sequence). The CDR3 contains 16 residues. The CDR3 DNA follows: TGTGCCAGCAGCTTGGCCCGTATCCGTAGCACAGATACGCAGTATTTT. The encoded protein is CASSLARIRSTDTQYF.

This clone was observed a few times. The chain joins TRBV4-3 to TRBJ1-1; TRBD1 matches at 7 bases. The V segment lost 3 bases and the J segment 1 base; nucleotides outside the gene matches: 5. The CDR3 has 15 amino acids. CDR1 LGHNA and CDR2 YSLEER come from the germline V gene. The CDR3 sequence is CASSQMNRGNTEAFF. The CDR3 region has the DNA TGCGCCAGCAGCCAGATGAACAGGGGGAACACTGAAGCTTTCTTT.